A single T cell receptor beta chain is shown here with its context. Antigen: not known. These data are taken from a study of early T cells in non-severe SARS-CoV-2 infection. Whole-study context: Unsorted whole-blood RNA was sequenced in bulk, leaving chains unpaired.

This CDR3 is built from 17 residues. V dropped 1 base and J dropped 1 base, with 19 bases sitting between them. CDR1 and CDR2 (germline): DFQATT, SNEGSKA (reference sequence). Study findings and constraints: Matching results from VDJdb favored anti-spike CD8 responses, leaving private and CD4 specificities undetected.

The TCR library protocol was used to attach unique molecular identifiers. These identifiers were attached to individual cDNA molecules. MiXCR, run by TCRdb on the 5' RACE reads, gives a single entry per CDR3 protein. The repertoire consists of tens of thousands of distinct CDR3 sequences, with 9.5% to 15% occurring once and the leading ten covering around 1.8%. The sequenced sample was whole blood. This TCR was sampled from an adult who was a healthcare worker with PCR-confirmed SARS-CoV-2 infection or an uninfected control (not recorded which). The rearrangement joins TRBV20-1 to TRBJ1-2; D gene ambiguous. The CDR3 loop reads CSARGSLGSGNNYGYTF. In DNA form, the CDR3 reads TGCAGTGCTAGAGGGAGCCTCGGATCGGGGAATAACTATGGCTACACCTTC.